This T cell receptor beta chain is drawn from a study of blood T cell repertoires in COVID-19. Participants' reported clinical history set cohort assignment. Recovery meant two consecutive negative NP/OP PCR tests, professional clearance, or resolved symptoms. Profiled with immunoSEQ multiplex PCR; TCRdb holds only in-frame clones, not every one. The data show fewer than 200,000 clones, with roughly 85% seen just once and 15% to 20% held by the top ten. After removal of 2 bases from V and 6 bases from J, the junction contained 1 base not matched to a gene. Germline V gene data show CDR1 as SGHNT and CDR2 as YYREEE (reference sequence). The CDR3 length is 12 residues.

The receptor was isolated from a man in his sixties who had recovered from COVID-19. The specimen sequenced was PBMCs or T cells enriched from blood (not recorded which). This rearrangement joins TRBV5-4 to TRBJ2-7; 8 bases are shared with TRBD1. The CDR3 here is CASSLDRGEQYF. DNA of the CDR3: TGTGCCAGCAGCTTAGACAGGGGCGAGCAGTACTTC.